This is a list of T cell receptor beta chains from one sample in a study of identical twins. TCRdb redid the calling of the 5' RACE reads with MiXCR, one entry per CDR3 protein. This sample has around 530,000 distinct CDR3 sequences, with roughly 15% found just once. This same sample was also part of a study on yellow fever vaccine responses in identical twins.

The sequencing input was CD4+ T cells sorted from blood. These receptors were taken from a woman aged 18-35 years in good health. The CDR3 runs from the conserved cysteine through the conserved F or W.

V	J	CDR3
TRBV20-1	TRBJ2-7	CSARAAVRSYEQYF
TRBV5-1	TRBJ2-4	CASQKRTGSEDIQYF
TRBV5-1	TRBJ1-4	CASSLADRVERLFF
TRBV10-3	TRBJ2-1	CAISESMGGYEQFF
TRBV15	TRBJ2-2	CATSRVGGGELFF
TRBV6-1	TRBJ1-1	CASSDRAFF
TRBV12-3/TRBV12-4	TRBJ2-7	CASTFNSVRVSGGTLLPGEQYF
TRBV28	TRBJ2-1	CASRDTGGSYNEQFF
TRBV19	TRBJ2-1	CASSIRLASSYNEQFF
TRBV20-1	TRBJ2-3	CSASNTVDDTQYF
TRBV29-1	TRBJ1-2	CSVDTGTGNYGYTF
TRBV9	TRBJ1-5	CASSPGWGSNSNQPQHF
TRBV6-5	TRBJ1-1	CASSYSAMNTEAFF
TRBV7-8	TRBJ2-4	CAGHPGQGGLAKNIQYF
TRBV27	TRBJ2-3	CASRIQGTGTDTQYF
TRBV20-1	TRBJ2-1	CSATLDSRFF